Presented here are 8 T cell receptor beta chains from one specimen sequenced in a study of monozygotic twins with inflammatory bowel disease. Using the 5' RACE reads, TCRdb records one entry per CDR3 protein without DNA. The repertoire table contains fewer than 350,000 distinct CDR3 sequences. Material: blood. These receptors came from a human donor with ulcerative colitis or Crohn's disease, or a healthy co-twin of an affected twin (not recorded which).

The V gene is TRBV12-3 or TRBV12-4, the J gene TRBJ2-1; TCRdb calls TRBD1, which cannot be checked without DNA. The CDR3 length is 12 residues. The CDR3: CASAPFSNEQFF.

This chain joins TRBV29-1 and TRBJ2-6; as DNA is missing, the TRBD1 call by TCRdb cannot be tested. The CDR3 runs 13 residues. Germline V lookup: CDR1 SQVTM, CDR2 ANQGSEA. The CDR3 protein is CSVGEYGANVLTF.

The chain has TRBV27 and TRBJ2-2; the D call from TCRdb, TRBD1, cannot be confirmed without DNA. The CDR3 has 16 residues. Looked up from germline, CDR1 is MNHEY and CDR2 is SMNVEV (reference sequence). CDR3 sequence reads: CASRRTGVVSTGELFF.

This chain connects TRBV4-1 to TRBJ1-1. The CDR3 spans 14 residues. The germline gives CDR1 MGHRA, CDR2 YSYEKL. The chain's CDR3 is CASSQVQTNTEAFF.

This chain joins TRBV7-6 and TRBJ2-7; TCRdb names TRBD1, which stays unverified in the absence of DNA. CDR1 SGHVS and CDR2 FNYEAQ come from the germline V gene. This CDR3 has 14 residues. CDR3: CASSLESGTYEQYF.

This CDR3 is CSARVTSGGLSGANVLTF. The chain uses TRBV20-1 and TRBJ2-6; TCRdb selects TRBD2, and the lack of DNA leaves this call unchecked. The CDR3 has 18 amino acids. Germline V gene sequence: CDR1 DFQATT, CDR2 SNEGSKA (reference sequence).

V and J are TRBV12-3 or TRBV12-4 and TRBJ2-5; with no DNA, the TCRdb D assignment of TRBD2 cannot be verified. CDR3 length: 14 residues. CDR3 amino acids: CASRRLSGKETQYF.

The V and J genes are TRBV5-5 and TRBJ1-3; lacking DNA, the TRBD1 call made by TCRdb goes unchecked. Germline CDR1 and CDR2: SGHKS and YYEKEE (reference sequence). CDR3 size: 14 residues. CDR3 residues: CASSSSGAGNTIYF.